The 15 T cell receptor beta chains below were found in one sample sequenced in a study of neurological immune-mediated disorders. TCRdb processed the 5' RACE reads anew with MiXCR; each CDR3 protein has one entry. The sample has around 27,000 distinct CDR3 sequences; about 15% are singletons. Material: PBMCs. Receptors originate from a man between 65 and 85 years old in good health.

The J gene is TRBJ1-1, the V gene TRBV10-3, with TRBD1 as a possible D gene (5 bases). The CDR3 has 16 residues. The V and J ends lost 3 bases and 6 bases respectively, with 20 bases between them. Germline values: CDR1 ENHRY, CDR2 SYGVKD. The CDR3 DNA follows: TGTGCCATCAGTGAAGGGGCAGGGCTGGGAGTCGCTGAAGCTTTCTTT. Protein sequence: CAISEGAGLGVAEAFF.

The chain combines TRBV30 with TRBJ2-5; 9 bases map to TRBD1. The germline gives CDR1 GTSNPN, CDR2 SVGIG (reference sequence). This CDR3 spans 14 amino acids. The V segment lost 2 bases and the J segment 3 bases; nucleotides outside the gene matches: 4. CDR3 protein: CAWSPGTGKETQYF. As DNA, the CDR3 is TGTGCCTGGAGTCCCGGGACAGGGAAAGAGACCCAGTACTTC.

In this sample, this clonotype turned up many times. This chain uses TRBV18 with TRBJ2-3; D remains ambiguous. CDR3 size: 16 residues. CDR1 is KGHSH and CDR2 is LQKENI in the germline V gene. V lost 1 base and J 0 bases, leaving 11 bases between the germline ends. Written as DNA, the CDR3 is TGTGCCAGCTCACCACGGAACAGTACTAGCACAGATACGCAGTATTTT. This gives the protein CASSPRNSTSTDTQYF.

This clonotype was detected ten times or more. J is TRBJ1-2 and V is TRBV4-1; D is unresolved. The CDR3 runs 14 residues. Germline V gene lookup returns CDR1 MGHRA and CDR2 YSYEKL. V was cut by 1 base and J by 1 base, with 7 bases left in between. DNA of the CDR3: TGCGCCAGCAGCCAAGCGGGCTTTAACTATGGCTACACCTTC. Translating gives CASSQAGFNYGYTF.

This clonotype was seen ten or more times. The CDR3 loop reads CSARTVNNSPLHF. The CDR3 region has the DNA TGCAGTGCCCGGACAGTAAATAATTCACCCCTCCACTTT. This rearrangement joins TRBV20-1 to TRBJ1-6, with D possibly being TRBD1 (6 bases). This CDR3 comprises 13 residues. Germline V lookup: CDR1 DFQATT, CDR2 SNEGSKA (reference sequence). V was pared by 6 bases and J by 5 bases, with 11 bases between.

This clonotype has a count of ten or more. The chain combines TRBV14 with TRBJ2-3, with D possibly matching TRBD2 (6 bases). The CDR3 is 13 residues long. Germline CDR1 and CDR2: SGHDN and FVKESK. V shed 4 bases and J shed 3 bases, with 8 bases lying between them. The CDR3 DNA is TGTGCCAGCAGCCGACTAGTAACAGATACGCAGTATTTT. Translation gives CASSRLVTDTQYF. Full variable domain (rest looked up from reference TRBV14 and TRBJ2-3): EAGVTQFPSHSVIEKGQTVTLRCDPISGHDNLYWYRRVMGKEIKFLLHFVKESKQDESGMPNNRFLAERTGGTYSTLKVQPAELEDSGVYFCASSRLVTDTQYFGPGTRLTVL.

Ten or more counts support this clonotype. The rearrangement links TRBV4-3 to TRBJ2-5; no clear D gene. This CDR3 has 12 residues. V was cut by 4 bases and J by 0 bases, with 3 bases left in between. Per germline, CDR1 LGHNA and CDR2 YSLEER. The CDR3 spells CASSLDQETQYF. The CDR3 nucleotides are TGCGCCAGCAGCCTCGACCAAGAGACCCAGTACTTC.

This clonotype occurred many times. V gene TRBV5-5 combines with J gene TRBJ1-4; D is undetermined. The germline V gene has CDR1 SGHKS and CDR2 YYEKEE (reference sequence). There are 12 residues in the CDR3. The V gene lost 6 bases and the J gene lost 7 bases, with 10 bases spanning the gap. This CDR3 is CASTSWGEKLFF. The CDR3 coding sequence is TGTGCCAGCACCTCGTGGGGTGAAAAACTGTTTTTT.

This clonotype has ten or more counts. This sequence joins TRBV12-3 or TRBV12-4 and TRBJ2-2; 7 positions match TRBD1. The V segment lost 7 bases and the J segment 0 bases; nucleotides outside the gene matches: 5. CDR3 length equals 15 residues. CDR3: CASIKGAANTGELFF. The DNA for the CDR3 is TGTGCCAGCATCAAGGGGGCCGCGAACACCGGGGAGCTGTTTTTT.

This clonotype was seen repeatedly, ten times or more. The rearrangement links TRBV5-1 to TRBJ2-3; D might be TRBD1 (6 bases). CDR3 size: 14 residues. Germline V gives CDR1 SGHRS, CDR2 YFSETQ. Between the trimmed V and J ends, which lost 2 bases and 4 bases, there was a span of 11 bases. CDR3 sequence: CASSLSRGADTQYF. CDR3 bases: TGCGCCAGCAGCTTAAGCAGGGGTGCAGATACGCAGTATTTT.

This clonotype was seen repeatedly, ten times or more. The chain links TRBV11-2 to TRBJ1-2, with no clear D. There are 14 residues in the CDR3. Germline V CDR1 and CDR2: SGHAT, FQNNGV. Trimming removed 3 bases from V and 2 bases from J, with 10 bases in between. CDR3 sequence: CASSLRQLNYGYTF. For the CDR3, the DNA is TGTGCCAGCAGCTTGAGGCAGCTAAACTATGGCTACACCTTC. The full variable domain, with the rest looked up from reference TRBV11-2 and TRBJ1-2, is EAGVAQSPRYKIIEKRQSVAFWCNPISGHATLYWYQQILGQGPKLLIQFQNNGVVDDSQLPKDRFSAERLKGVDSTLKIQPAKLEDSAVYLCASSLRQLNYGYTFGSGTRLTVV.

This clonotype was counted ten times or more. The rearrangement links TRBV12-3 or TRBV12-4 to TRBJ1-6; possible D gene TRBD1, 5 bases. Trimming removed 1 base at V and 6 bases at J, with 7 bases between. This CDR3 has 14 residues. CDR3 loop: CASSLGGSNSPLHF. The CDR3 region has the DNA TGTGCCAGCAGTTTAGGGGGGAGTAATTCACCCCTCCACTTT.

The chain's CDR3 is CASSRGDSGYEQYF. CDR3 bases: TGTGCCAGCAGTAGGGGGGACAGCGGCTACGAGCAGTACTTC. The chain combines TRBV28 with TRBJ2-7; D may be TRBD1 (7 bases). The V gene's germline CDR1 is MDHEN and CDR2 SYDVKM. The V gene lost 5 bases and the J gene lost 3 bases, with 14 bases spanning the gap. This CDR3 is 14 amino acids long.

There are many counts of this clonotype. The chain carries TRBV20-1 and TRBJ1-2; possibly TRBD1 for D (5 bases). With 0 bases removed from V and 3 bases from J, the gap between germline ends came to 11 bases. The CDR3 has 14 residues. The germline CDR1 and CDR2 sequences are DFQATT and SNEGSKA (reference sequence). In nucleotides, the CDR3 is TGCAGTGCTAGAGATAGGGGAGGGTACTATGGCTACACCTTC. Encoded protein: CSARDRGGYYGYTF.

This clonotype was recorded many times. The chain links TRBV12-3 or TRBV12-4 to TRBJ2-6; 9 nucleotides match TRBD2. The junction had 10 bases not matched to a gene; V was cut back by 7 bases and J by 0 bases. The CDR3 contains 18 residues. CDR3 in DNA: TGTGCCAGCACCCTAGCGGGACACACCCGCTCTGGGGCCAACGTCCTGACTTTC. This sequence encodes CASTLAGHTRSGANVLTF.